This is a list of T cell receptor beta chains from one sample in a study of CD8+CD57+ T cells in acquired aplastic anemia. Using its own MiXCR run on the reads, TCRdb lists one record per CDR3 protein. The sample consists of roughly 200,000 distinct CDR3 sequences, less than 65% of them appearing once. The sample taken for sequencing was sorted CD4+, CD8+, or CD8+CD57+ T cells (not recorded which) from PBMCs. The source of these receptors is a human donor with aplastic anemia. The CDR3 runs from the conserved cysteine through the conserved F or W.

v_call,cdr3_aa
TRBV10-2,CASSALRGDGYTIYF
TRBV19,CASNQPGQGNEQYF
TRBV6-5,CASDRDRNSPLHF
TRBV24-1,CATSAAYNEQFF
TRBV9,CASSVASGGVQETQYF
TRBV19,CASSIKVHQPQHF
TRBV6-5,CASSKKDYGYTF
TRBV10-2,CASSYLAGATYNEQFF
TRBV4-1,CASSQEIGTYEQYF
TRBV19,CASRVGGGGSTGELFF
TRBV14,CASSEGGYEQYF
TRBV24-1,CATSDLHGGAKNTGELFF
TRBV24-1,CATSDTGNTGELFF
TRBV7-6,CASSFGGMGYEQYF
TRBV4-1,CASSQGPVRSEQYF
TRBV7-8,CASSTGGGGANVLTF